The 32 T cell receptor beta chains below come from one sample, sequenced in a study of blood T cell repertoires in COVID-19. Libraries were prepared by immunoSEQ multiplex PCR; TCRdb keeps only in-frame clonotypes and omits some of them. The profile shows 250,000 to 350,000 clones, approximately 89% of them singletons. Material: peripheral blood. These receptor sequences come from a woman between 25 and 40 years old with COVID-19, enrolled during active disease.

The gene calls are TRBV5-4 and TRBJ2-5; TRBD1 might be the D (6 bases). Trimming left V 4 bases short and J 4 bases short, with 8 bases between. The CDR3 has 12 amino acids. CDR1 SGHNT and CDR2 YYREEE come from the germline V gene (reference sequence). The CDR3 sequence: CASSLTGETQYF. CDR3 bases: TGTGCCAGCAGCCTGACAGGAGAGACCCAGTACTTC.

The rearrangement joins TRBV5-1 to TRBJ1-3; D is perhaps TRBD1 (5 bases). The CDR3 length is 13 residues. Trimming took 5 bases from V and 11 from J, leaving 17 bases between them. The germline CDR1 and CDR2 sequences are SGHRS and YFSETQ. The CDR3, as DNA: TGCGCCAGCAGACAGGACATAAACGGACCCATATATTTT. It translates to CASRQDINGPIYF.

V and J are TRBV13 and TRBJ2-6; a weak D match, TRBD2 (6 bases). The CDR3 is 16 residues long. V was cut by 6 bases and J by 2 bases, with 14 bases left in between. The germline V gene encodes CDR1 PRHDT and CDR2 FYEKMQ (reference sequence). The CDR3 region is CASSFHSGTGANVLTF. The CDR3 DNA reads TGTGCCAGCAGTTTCCATAGCGGAACTGGGGCCAACGTCCTGACTTTC.

The chain carries TRBV5-1 and TRBJ2-1; 7 bases match TRBD2. Germline V gene data show CDR1 as SGHRS and CDR2 as YFSETQ. This CDR3 has 15 amino acids. The V and J ends lost 3 bases and 3 bases, in that order; junction bases with no gene match: 6. CDR3 sequence (DNA): TGCGCCAGCAGCTCTACTAGCGCCTTCTACAATGAGCAGTTCTTC. Encoded protein: CASSSTSAFYNEQFF.

The J gene is TRBJ1-1, the V gene TRBV11-2; 10 bases agree with TRBD1. V lost 0 bases and J lost 0; bases outside the gene matches: 4. This CDR3 region has 17 residues. CDR1 SGHAT and CDR2 FQNNGV come from the germline V gene. The CDR3 sequence: CASSLDRTGGMNTEAFF. As DNA, the CDR3 is TGTGCCAGCAGCTTAGATAGGACAGGGGGGATGAACACTGAAGCTTTCTTT.

The V call is TRBV14, the J call TRBJ1-1; TRBD1 is a possible D gene (6 bases). CDR3 length: 16 amino acids. The V gene's germline CDR1 is SGHDN and CDR2 FVKESK. V was shortened by 2 bases and J by 5 bases, with 18 bases between the two germline ends. The CDR3 DNA sequence: TGTGCCAGCAGCCAAATTTATTCGACAGGACCGACTGAAGCTTTCTTT. It specifies CASSQIYSTGPTEAFF.

The chain has TRBV9 and TRBJ1-1; TRBD1 matches 9 bases. Germline V lookup: CDR1 SGDLS, CDR2 YYNGEE. Trimming took 4 bases from V and 6 from J; bases not matched to a gene: 7. CDR3 length: 14 residues. CDR3 sequence reads: CASSPGTGRPEAFF. The CDR3 DNA sequence: TGTGCCAGCAGCCCCGGGACAGGGAGGCCTGAAGCTTTCTTT.

A single count supports this clone. The V and J genes are TRBV3-1 (or the pseudogene TRBV3-2) and TRBJ2-1; the match to TRBD2 covers 10 bases. This CDR3 contains 18 residues. V gave up 0 bases and J gave up 4 bases; unmatched junction bases: 9. CDR1 is LGHDT and CDR2 is YNNKEL in the germline V gene (reference sequence). CDR3 residues: CASSQDWSSGSAYNEQFF. CDR3 bases: TGTGCCAGCAGCCAAGATTGGTCTAGCGGGAGTGCTTACAATGAGCAGTTCTTC.

The chain couples TRBV11-2 to TRBJ2-1, with TRBD1 identical over 12 bases. The CDR3 is 17 residues long. The V segment lost 4 bases and the J segment 5 bases; nucleotides outside the gene matches: 9. Germline values: CDR1 SGHAT, CDR2 FQNNGV. This CDR3 is CASSWGTGGQSDNEQFF. The CDR3 nucleotides are TGTGCCAGCAGCTGGGGGACAGGGGGCCAATCGGACAATGAGCAGTTCTTC.

The rearrangement joins TRBV19 to TRBJ1-1, with D maybe TRBD1 (6 bases). V was pared by 5 bases and J by 0 bases, with 13 bases between. Germline V CDR1 and CDR2: LNHDA, SQIVND (reference sequence). The CDR3 loop spans 15 amino acids. This CDR3 reads CASSSWTDMNTEAFF. The CDR3 DNA is TGTGCCAGTAGTTCTTGGACAGACATGAACACTGAAGCTTTCTTT. The complete variable domain, with remaining parts taken from reference TRBV19 and TRBJ1-1, reads DGGITQSPKYLFRKEGQNVTLSCEQNLNHDAMYWYRQDPGQGLRLIYYSQIVNDFQKGDIAEGYSVSREKKESFPLTVTSAQKNPTAFYLCASSSWTDMNTEAFFGQGTRLTVV.

V usage is TRBV7-2 and J usage is TRBJ2-2; 7 bases map to TRBD2. The CDR3 contains 17 residues. The J segment lost 1 base and the V segment lost 1 base, leaving 6 bases of the junction unmatched. Germline CDR1 reads SGHTA; CDR2 reads FQGNSA. The chain's CDR3 is CASSLVGGRGNTGELFF. CDR3 nucleotide sequence: TGTGCCAGCAGCTTAGTTGGAGGGAGGGGGAACACCGGGGAGCTGTTTTTT.

The chain carries TRBV24-1 and TRBJ1-2; D unclear. The germline CDR1 and CDR2 sequences are KGHDR and SFDVKD. The CDR3 sequence is 12 residues long. Deletions cut 4 bases from V and 7 bases from J, with 9 bases between. The CDR3 DNA reads TGTGCCACCAGTGACCGACGGGGTGGCTACACCTTC. Protein: CATSDRRGGYTF.

This clone appeared once. Other nucleotide sequences from this sample produce the same CDR3. The chain recombines TRBV5-1 with TRBJ2-2, with 7 bases identical to TRBD1. Germline V CDR1 and CDR2: SGHRS, YFSETQ. The CDR3 runs 15 residues. Losses at the gene ends were 2 bases for V and 1 base for J; bases not matched to a gene: 2. CDR3 loop: CASSFPGGNTGELFF. Written as DNA, the CDR3 is TGCGCCAGCAGCTTTCCAGGGGGGAACACCGGGGAGCTGTTTTTT. Combining the CDR3 with reference TRBV5-1 and TRBJ2-2 gives the whole variable domain KAGVTQTPRYLIKTRGQQVTLSCSPISGHRSVSWYQQTPGQGLQFLFEYFSETQRNKGNFPGRFSGRQFSNSRSEMNVSTLELGDSALYLCASSFPGGNTGELFFGEGSRLTVL.

The CDR3 sequence: CASSYSTGEQFF. CDR3 coding DNA: TGTGCCAGCAGTTACTCGACTGGTGAGCAGTTCTTC. The chain carries TRBV6-5 and TRBJ2-1; D not certain. The CDR3 sequence is 12 residues long. Germline-derived CDR1 and CDR2 are MNHEY and SVGAGI. V lost 0 bases and J lost 9, with 6 bases in between.

This chain joins TRBV5-1 and TRBJ1-1, with TRBD1 matching 7 bases. The ends lost 3 bases at V and 3 bases at J; junction bases unmatched: 5. From germline, CDR1 is SGHRS and CDR2 YFSETQ. The CDR3 has 14 residues. The DNA for the CDR3 is TGCGCCAGCAGCTGGGACAGAGGCGACACTGAAGCTTTCTTT. Its translation: CASSWDRGDTEAFF.

This chain joins TRBV5-5 and TRBJ2-7; D is possibly TRBD1 (6 bases). Trimming took off 2 bases at V and 2 bases at J, with 11 bases between the two ends. Looked up from germline, CDR1 is SGHKS and CDR2 is YYEKEE (reference sequence). This CDR3 is built from 14 residues. CDR3 DNA: TGTGCCAGCAGCTTCTTACAGGGACCCTACGAGCAGTACTTC. This gives the protein CASSFLQGPYEQYF. The full variable domain, with the rest looked up from reference TRBV5-5 and TRBJ2-7, is DAGVTQSPTHLIKTRGQQVTLRCSPISGHKSVSWYQQVLGQGPQFIFQYYEKEERGRGNFPDRFSARQFPNYSSELNVNALLLGDSALYLCASSFLQGPYEQYFGPGTRLTVT.

The chain combines TRBV12-3 or TRBV12-4 with TRBJ2-3; D might be TRBD2 (5 bases). V lost 10 bases and J 3 bases, leaving 14 bases between the germline ends. The CDR3 runs 13 residues. CDR3 sequence: CATQIRETDTQYF. CDR3 nucleotides: TGTGCCACCCAGATCCGGGAAACAGATACGCAGTATTTT.

The chain is built from TRBV27 and TRBJ1-1; D gene unclear. The CDR3 covers 15 residues. V shed 4 bases and J shed 0 bases, with 12 bases lying between them. Per the germline V gene, CDR1 is MNHEY and CDR2 is SMNVEV (reference sequence). In nucleotides, the CDR3 is TGTGCCAGCAGTTCTCCGGGGTCCATGAACACTGAAGCTTTCTTT. Translated, it gives CASSSPGSMNTEAFF.

This chain links TRBV7-8 with TRBJ1-3; 9 positions agree with TRBD1. Germline CDR1 and CDR2: SGHVS and FQNEAQ. Trimming at V came to 1 base and at J to 0 bases, leaving 1 base not matched to a gene. This CDR3 comprises 16 residues. This CDR3 is CASSLGGQGSGNTIYF. The CDR3 bases are TGTGCCAGCAGCTTAGGGGGACAGGGCTCTGGAAACACCATATATTTT. The full variable domain, with the rest looked up from reference TRBV7-8 and TRBJ1-3, is GAGVSQSPRYKVAKRGQDVALRCDPISGHVSLFWYQQALGQGPEFLTYFQNEAQLDKSGLPSDRFFAERPEGSVSTLKIQRTQQEDSAVYLCASSLGGQGSGNTIYFGEGSWLTVV.

This rearrangement joins TRBV5-8 to TRBJ2-7; weak D call: TRBD2 (6 bases). Germline assignment: CDR1 SGHTS and CDR2 YDEGEE. V lost 2 bases to trimming and J lost 4 bases, with 19 bases between them. The length of the CDR3 is 16 residues. CDR3 bases: TGTGCCAGCAGCTTCGATGACAGCGGGCCTTTTTACGAGCAGTACTTC. Translating gives CASSFDDSGPFYEQYF.

The count of this clone is one. The chain joins TRBV3-1 (or the pseudogene TRBV3-2) to TRBJ2-1, with 9 bases lining up with TRBD2. The CDR3 sequence is 18 residues long. V dropped 0 bases and J dropped 1; count of bases not matched to a gene: 7. CDR1 LGHDT and CDR2 YNNKEL come from the germline V gene (reference sequence). In nucleotides, the CDR3 is TGTGCCAGCAGCCAAGAAGGAGCTAGCGGGACTTCCTACAATGAGCAGTTCTTC. Protein: CASSQEGASGTSYNEQFF.

This clone was seen a single time. This sequence joins TRBV6-2 or TRBV6-3 and TRBJ1-2, with TRBD1 identical over 9 bases. CDR1 is MNHEY, CDR2 SVGEGT, per germline. This CDR3 spans 15 amino acids. V dropped 0 bases and J dropped 7; count of bases not matched to a gene: 6. The CDR3 DNA reads TGTGCCAGCAGTTACTCAACACAGGGGGCGAGTGGCTACACCTTC. The encoded protein is CASSYSTQGASGYTF.

This chain connects TRBV6-1 to TRBJ2-7; tentatively, D is TRBD1 (7 bases). The germline V gene encodes CDR1 MNHNS and CDR2 SASEGT. V was clipped by 0 bases and J by 2 bases, with 20 bases between them. The CDR3 sequence is 18 residues long. The CDR3 loop is CASSEAADQGGVTYEQYF. CDR3 DNA: TGTGCCAGCAGTGAAGCAGCCGACCAGGGGGGTGTAACCTACGAGCAGTACTTC.

The V and J genes are TRBV19 and TRBJ2-5; TRBD1 agrees at 7 bases. The V segment lost 5 bases and the J segment 2 bases; nucleotides outside the gene matches: 5. There are 14 residues in the CDR3. The V gene's germline CDR1 is LNHDA and CDR2 SQIVND (reference sequence). This CDR3 is CASSVDRVQETQYF. The CDR3 bases are TGTGCCAGTAGTGTTGACAGGGTTCAAGAGACCCAGTACTTC.

The chain employs TRBV6-5 and TRBJ2-1, with D possibly matching TRBD2 (5 bases). Germline V CDR1 and CDR2: MNHEY, SVGAGI. Between the trimmed V and J ends, which lost 4 bases and 7 bases, there was a span of 17 bases. The CDR3 loop spans 15 amino acids. The CDR3 region is CASSSGLAPGNEQFF. CDR3 DNA sequence: TGTGCCAGCAGTTCTGGACTGGCTCCCGGTAATGAGCAGTTCTTC.

The J gene is TRBJ2-7, the V gene TRBV10-1; no clear D. CDR3 size: 13 residues. Trimming took off 2 bases at V and 2 bases at J, with 7 bases between the two ends. Germline V gives CDR1 WNHNN, CDR2 SYGVQD (reference sequence). CDR3 nucleotides: TGCGCCAGCAGTGAGGGCAGCGCCTACGAGCAGTACTTC. It translates to CASSEGSAYEQYF.

This clone was seen just once. This chain links TRBV18 with TRBJ1-2; 9 positions agree with TRBD1. Trimming removed 3 bases from V and 5 bases from J; junction bases left unmatched: 4. The CDR3 totals 14 residues. CDR1 is KGHSH, CDR2 LQKENI, per germline. The CDR3 reads CASSPTGGKYGYTF. CDR3 nucleotide sequence: TGTGCCAGCTCACCCACAGGGGGCAAATATGGCTACACCTTC.

This clone was seen a few times. The V and J genes are TRBV7-9 and TRBJ1-1; 7 nucleotides align to TRBD1. The germline gives CDR1 SEHNR, CDR2 FQNEAQ (reference sequence). Germline trimming cut 1 base from V and 8 bases from J; bases unmatched to any gene: 4. The CDR3 is 13 amino acids. The CDR3 sequence is CASSLEGATEAFF. CDR3 coding DNA: TGTGCCAGCAGCTTAGAGGGGGCTACAGAAGCTTTCTTT. Complete variable domain (other parts from reference TRBV7-9 and TRBJ1-1): DTGVSQNPRHKITKRGQNVTFRCDPISEHNRLYWYRQTLGQGPEFLTYFQNEAQLEKSRLLSDRFSAERPKGSFSTLEIQRTEQGDSAMYLCASSLEGATEAFFGQGTRLTVV.

This clone has a single count. The CDR3 coding sequence is TGTGCCAGCAGCTTAGCGCGGGCCGTCAATCAGCCCCAGCATTTT. Its translation: CASSLARAVNQPQHF. The chain is built from TRBV7-8 and TRBJ1-5; the D is unclear. Germline V gene data show CDR1 as SGHVS and CDR2 as FQNEAQ. V was shortened by 0 bases and J by 3 bases, with 9 bases between the two germline ends. CDR3 length: 15 amino acids.

The V and J genes are TRBV29-1 and TRBJ2-2; possible D gene TRBD2, 5 bases. Germline V CDR1 and CDR2: SQVTM, ANQGSEA. The CDR3 contains 16 residues. V gave up 4 bases and J gave up 3 bases, with 18 bases separating them. CDR3 region: CSVVGPGRADTGELFF. The CDR3 DNA sequence: TGCAGCGTTGTTGGGCCCGGGCGGGCAGACACCGGGGAGCTGTTTTTT.

The genes are TRBV9 and TRBJ2-3, with D possibly matching TRBD1 (6 bases). With 4 bases removed from V and 4 bases from J, the gap between germline ends came to 19 bases. In germline, CDR1 is SGDLS, CDR2 YYNGEE. The CDR3 has 16 amino acids. As DNA, the CDR3 is TGTGCCAGCAGCACCGAGGGGGAAAGGATCCCAGATACGCAGTATTTT. Its translation: CASSTEGERIPDTQYF.

This clone was seen a single time. This chain uses TRBV4-1 with TRBJ2-5; TRBD2 agrees at 12 bases. V gave up 5 bases and J gave up 4 bases; unmatched junction bases: 2. CDR1 is MGHRA and CDR2 is YSYEKL in the germline V gene. The length of the CDR3 is 14 residues. The CDR3 coding sequence is TGCGCCAGCAGCTGGACTAGCGGGACAGAGACCCAGTACTTC. It encodes CASSWTSGTETQYF.